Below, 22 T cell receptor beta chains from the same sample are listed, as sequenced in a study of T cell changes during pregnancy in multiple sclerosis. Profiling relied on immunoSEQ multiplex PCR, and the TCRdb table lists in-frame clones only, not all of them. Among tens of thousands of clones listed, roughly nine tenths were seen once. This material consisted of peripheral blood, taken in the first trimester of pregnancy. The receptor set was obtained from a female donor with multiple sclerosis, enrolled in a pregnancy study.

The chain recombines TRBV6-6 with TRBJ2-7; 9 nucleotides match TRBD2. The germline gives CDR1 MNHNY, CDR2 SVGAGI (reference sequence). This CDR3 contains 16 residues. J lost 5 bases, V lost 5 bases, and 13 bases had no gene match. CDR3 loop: CASSTTFGGRGHEQYF. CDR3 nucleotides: TGTGCCAGCAGTACAACCTTTGGCGGGAGGGGCCACGAGCAGTACTTC.

DNA for the CDR3: TGTGCCAGCAGTCTGAGCTCTGGAAACACCATATATTTT. Translation: CASSLSSGNTIYF. This rearrangement joins TRBV27 to TRBJ1-3; unclear D gene. V gave up 5 bases and J gave up 0 bases, with 5 bases separating them. This CDR3 comprises 13 residues. In germline, CDR1 is MNHEY, CDR2 SMNVEV (reference sequence).

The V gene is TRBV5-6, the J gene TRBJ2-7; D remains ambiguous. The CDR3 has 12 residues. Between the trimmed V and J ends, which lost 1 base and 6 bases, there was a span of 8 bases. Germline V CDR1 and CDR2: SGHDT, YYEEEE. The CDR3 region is CASSLFSREQYF. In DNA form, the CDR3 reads TGTGCCAGCAGCTTGTTTAGCCGCGAGCAGTACTTC.

The CDR3 loop reads CASSQPVSGLARYSNQPQHF. Here the CDR3 DNA reads TGCGCCAGCAGTCAGCCCGTCTCGGGACTCGCTCGTTATAGCAATCAGCCCCAGCATTTT. The chain links TRBV23-1 to TRBJ1-5, with D maybe TRBD1 (5 bases). TRBV23-1 is filed as an ORF, its function uncertain. The CDR3 has 20 amino acids. Trimming left V 3 bases short and J 0 bases short, with 24 bases between.

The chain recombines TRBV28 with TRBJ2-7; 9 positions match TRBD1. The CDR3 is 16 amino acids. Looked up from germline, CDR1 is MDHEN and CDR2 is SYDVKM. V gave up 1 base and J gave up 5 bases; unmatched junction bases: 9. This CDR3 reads CASSLSPGQGGDEQYF. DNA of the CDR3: TGTGCCAGCAGTTTATCTCCGGGACAGGGAGGGGACGAGCAGTACTTC.

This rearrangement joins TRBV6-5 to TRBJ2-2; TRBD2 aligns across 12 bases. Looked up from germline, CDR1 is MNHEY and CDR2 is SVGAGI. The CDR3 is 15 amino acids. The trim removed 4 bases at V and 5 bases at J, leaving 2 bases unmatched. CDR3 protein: CASSWTSGDTGELFF. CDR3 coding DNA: TGTGCCAGCAGTTGGACTAGCGGGGATACCGGGGAGCTGTTTTTT.

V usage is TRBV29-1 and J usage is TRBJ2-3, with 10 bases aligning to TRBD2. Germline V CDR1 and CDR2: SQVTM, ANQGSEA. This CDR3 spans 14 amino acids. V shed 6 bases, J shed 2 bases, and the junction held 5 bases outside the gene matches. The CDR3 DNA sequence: TGCAGCGTCCTCGGACTAGCGGCCACAGATACGCAGTATTTT. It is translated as CSVLGLAATDTQYF.

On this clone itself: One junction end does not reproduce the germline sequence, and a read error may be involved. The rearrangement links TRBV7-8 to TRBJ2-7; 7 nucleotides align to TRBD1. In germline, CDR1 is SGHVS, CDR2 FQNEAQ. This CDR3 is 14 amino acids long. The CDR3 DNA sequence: TGTGCCAGCAACTTATCACAGGGGTCCTACGAGCAGTACTTC. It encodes CASNLSQGSYEQYF.

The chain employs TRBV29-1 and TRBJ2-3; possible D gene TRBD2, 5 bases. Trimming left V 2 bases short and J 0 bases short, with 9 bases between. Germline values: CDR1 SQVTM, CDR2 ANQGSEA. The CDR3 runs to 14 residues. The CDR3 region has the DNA TGCAGCGTTGAATCGACGGGGAGCACAGATACGCAGTATTTT. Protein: CSVESTGSTDTQYF.

Here the CDR3 reads CASSEWLGGTEAFF. The DNA of the CDR3 is TGTGCCAGCAGTGAGTGGTTAGGGGGCACTGAAGCTTTCTTT. V and J are TRBV6-1 and TRBJ1-1; a weak D match, TRBD1 (6 bases). V was clipped by 3 bases and J by 4 bases, with 12 bases between them. CDR3 length: 14 amino acids. Germline V CDR1 and CDR2: MNHNS, SASEGT.

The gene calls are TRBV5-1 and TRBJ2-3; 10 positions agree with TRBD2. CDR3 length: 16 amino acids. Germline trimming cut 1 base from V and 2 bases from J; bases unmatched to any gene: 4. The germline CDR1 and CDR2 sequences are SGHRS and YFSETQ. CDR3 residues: CASSLRTSGTTDTQYF. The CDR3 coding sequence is TGCGCCAGCAGCTTGCGGACTAGCGGTACCACAGATACGCAGTATTTT.

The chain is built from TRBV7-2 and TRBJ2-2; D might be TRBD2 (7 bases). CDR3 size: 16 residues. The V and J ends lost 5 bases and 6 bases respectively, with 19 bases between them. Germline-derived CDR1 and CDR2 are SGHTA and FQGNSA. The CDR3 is CASSPFLRGGAGELFF. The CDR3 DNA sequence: TGTGCCAGCAGCCCCTTCTTAAGAGGGGGGGCCGGGGAGCTGTTTTTT.

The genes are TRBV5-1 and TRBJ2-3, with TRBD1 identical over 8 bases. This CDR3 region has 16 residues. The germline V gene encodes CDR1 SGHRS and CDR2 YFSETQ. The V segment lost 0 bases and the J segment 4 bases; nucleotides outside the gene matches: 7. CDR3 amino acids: CASSLGQGITADTQYF. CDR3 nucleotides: TGCGCCAGCAGCTTGGGACAGGGGATTACCGCAGATACGCAGTATTTT.

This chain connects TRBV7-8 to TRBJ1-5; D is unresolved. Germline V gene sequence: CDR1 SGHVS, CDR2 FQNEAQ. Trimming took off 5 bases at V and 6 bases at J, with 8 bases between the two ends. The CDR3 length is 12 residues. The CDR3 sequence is CASSAAGQPQHF. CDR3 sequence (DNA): TGTGCCAGCAGCGCCGCCGGTCAGCCCCAGCATTTT.

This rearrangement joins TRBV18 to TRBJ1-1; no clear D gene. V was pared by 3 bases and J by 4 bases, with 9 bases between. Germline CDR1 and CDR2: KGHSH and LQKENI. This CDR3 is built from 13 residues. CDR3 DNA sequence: TGTGCCAGCTCACCGCTACCGGGCACTGAAGCTTTCTTT. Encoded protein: CASSPLPGTEAFF.

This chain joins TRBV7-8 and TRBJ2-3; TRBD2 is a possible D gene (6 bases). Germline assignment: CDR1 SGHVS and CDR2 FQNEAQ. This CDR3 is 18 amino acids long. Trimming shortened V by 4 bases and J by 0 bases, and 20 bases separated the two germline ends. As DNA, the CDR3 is TGTGCCAGCAGCTCGGCGGGGCCTAGCGCCGCGAGCACAGATACGCAGTATTTT. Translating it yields CASSSAGPSAASTDTQYF.

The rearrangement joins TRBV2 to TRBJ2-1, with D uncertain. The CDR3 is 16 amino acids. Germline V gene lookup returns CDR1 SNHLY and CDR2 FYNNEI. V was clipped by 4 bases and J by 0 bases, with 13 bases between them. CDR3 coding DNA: TGTGCCAGCAGTGCCAGGCACAAGAGCTCCTACAATGAGCAGTTCTTC. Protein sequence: CASSARHKSSYNEQFF.

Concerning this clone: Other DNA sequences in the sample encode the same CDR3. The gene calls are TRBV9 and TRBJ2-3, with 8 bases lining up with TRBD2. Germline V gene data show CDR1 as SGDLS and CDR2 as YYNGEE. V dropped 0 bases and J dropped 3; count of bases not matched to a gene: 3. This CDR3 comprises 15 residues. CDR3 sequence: CASSVDGRGTDTQYF. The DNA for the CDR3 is TGTGCCAGCAGCGTAGACGGGAGGGGAACAGATACGCAGTATTTT.

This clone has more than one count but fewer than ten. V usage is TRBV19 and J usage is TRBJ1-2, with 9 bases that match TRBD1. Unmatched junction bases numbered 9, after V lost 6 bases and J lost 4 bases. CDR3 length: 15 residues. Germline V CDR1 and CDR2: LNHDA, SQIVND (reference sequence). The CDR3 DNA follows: TGTGCCAGTAGCCTTACAGGGGGCTCGCCCTATGGCTACACCTTC. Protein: CASSLTGGSPYGYTF.

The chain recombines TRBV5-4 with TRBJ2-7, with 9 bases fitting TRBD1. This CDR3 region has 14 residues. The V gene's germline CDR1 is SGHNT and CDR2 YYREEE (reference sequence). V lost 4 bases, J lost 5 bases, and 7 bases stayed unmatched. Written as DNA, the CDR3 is TGTGCCAGCAGCCGGGGACAGGGTAACAACGAGCAGTACTTC. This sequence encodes CASSRGQGNNEQYF. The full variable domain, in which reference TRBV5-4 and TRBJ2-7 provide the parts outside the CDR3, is ETGVTQSPTHLIKTRGQQVTLRCSSQSGHNTVSWYQQALGQGPQFIFQYYREEENGRGNFPPRFSGLQFPNYSSELNVNALELDDSALYLCASSRGQGNNEQYFGPGTRLTVT.

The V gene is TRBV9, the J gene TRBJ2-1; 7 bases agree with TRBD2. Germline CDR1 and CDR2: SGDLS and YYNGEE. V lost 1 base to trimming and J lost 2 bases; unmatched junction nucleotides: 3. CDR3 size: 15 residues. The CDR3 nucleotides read TGTGCCAGCAGCGTAAAGACTAGCACCTACAATGAGCAGTTCTTC. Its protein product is CASSVKTSTYNEQFF.

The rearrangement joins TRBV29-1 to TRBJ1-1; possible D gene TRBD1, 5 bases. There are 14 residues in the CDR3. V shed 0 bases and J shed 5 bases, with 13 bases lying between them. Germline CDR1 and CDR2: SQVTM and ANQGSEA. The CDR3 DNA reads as TGCAGCGTTGAAGATCCGTCCCAGGGTACTGAAGCTTTCTTT. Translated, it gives CSVEDPSQGTEAFF.